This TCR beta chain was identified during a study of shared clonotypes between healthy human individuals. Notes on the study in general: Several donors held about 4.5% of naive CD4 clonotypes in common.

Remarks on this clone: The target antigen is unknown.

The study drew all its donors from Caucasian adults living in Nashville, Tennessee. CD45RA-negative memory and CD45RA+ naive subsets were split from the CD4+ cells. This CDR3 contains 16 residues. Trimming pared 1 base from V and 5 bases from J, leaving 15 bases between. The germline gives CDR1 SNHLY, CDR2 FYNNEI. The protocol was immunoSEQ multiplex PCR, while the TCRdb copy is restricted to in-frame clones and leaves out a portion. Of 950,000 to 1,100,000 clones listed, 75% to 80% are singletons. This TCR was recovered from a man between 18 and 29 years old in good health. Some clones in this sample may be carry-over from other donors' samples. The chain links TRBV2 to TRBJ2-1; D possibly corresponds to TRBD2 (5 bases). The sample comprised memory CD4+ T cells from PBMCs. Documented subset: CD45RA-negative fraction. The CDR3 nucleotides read TGTGCCAGCAGTGAAGTTCGTCCGGGAAACAACAATGAGCAGTTCTTC. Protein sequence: CASSEVRPGNNNEQFF.